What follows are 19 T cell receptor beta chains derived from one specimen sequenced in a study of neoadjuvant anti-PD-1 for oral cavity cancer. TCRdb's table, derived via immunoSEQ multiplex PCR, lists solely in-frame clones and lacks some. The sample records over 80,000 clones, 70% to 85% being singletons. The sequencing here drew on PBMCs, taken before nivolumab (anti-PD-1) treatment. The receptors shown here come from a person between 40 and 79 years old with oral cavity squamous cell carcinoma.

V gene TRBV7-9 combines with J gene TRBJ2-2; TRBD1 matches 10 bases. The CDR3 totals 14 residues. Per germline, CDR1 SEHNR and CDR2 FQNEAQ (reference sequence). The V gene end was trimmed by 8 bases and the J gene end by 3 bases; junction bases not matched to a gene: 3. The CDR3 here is CASPGTGDTGELFF. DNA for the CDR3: TGTGCCAGCCCCGGGACAGGGGACACCGGGGAGCTGTTTTTT.

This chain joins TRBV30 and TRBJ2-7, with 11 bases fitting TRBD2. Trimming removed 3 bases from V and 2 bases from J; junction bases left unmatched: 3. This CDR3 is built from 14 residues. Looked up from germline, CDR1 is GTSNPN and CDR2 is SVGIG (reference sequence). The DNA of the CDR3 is TGTGCCTGGAGGACTAGCGGGACTACCTACGAGCAGTACTTC. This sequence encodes CAWRTSGTTYEQYF.

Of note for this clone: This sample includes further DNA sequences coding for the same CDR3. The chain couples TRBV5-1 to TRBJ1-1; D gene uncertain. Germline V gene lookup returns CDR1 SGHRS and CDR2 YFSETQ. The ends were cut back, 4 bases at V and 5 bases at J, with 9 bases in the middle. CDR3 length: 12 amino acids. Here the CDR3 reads CASSPLGTEAFF. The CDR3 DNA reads TGCGCCAGCAGCCCCCTCGGGACTGAAGCTTTCTTT.

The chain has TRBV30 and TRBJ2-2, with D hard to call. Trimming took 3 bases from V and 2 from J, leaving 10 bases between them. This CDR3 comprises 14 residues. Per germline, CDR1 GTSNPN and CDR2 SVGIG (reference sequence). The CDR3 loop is CAWRSQTNTGELFF. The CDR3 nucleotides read TGTGCCTGGAGGTCCCAAACTAACACCGGGGAGCTGTTTTTT.

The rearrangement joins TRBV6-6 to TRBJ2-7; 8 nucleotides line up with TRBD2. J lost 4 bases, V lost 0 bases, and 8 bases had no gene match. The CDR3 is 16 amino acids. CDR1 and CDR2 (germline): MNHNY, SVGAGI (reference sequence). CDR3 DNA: TGTGCCAGCAGTTACTCCCCAGGGGTAGCGGGGTACGAGCAGTACTTC. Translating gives CASSYSPGVAGYEQYF.

CDR3 loop: CASSYDGGAFF. In nucleotides, the CDR3 is TGTGCCAGCAGTTACGATGGAGGGGCTTTCTTT. This chain connects TRBV6-5 to TRBJ1-1; D is ambiguous. The CDR3 consists of 11 residues. Trimming left V 2 bases short and J 11 bases short, with 9 bases between. From germline, CDR1 is MNHEY and CDR2 SVGAGI.

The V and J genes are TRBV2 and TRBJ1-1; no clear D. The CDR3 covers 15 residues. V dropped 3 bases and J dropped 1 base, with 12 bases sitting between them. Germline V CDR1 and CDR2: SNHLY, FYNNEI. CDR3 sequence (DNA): TGTGCCAGCAGTGATGGGCAGCCTCAGAACACTGAAGCTTTCTTT. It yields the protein CASSDGQPQNTEAFF. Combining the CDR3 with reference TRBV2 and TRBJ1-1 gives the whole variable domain EPEVTQTPSHQVTQMGQEVILRCVPISNHLYFYWYRQILGQKVEFLVSFYNNEISEKSEIFDDQFSVERPDGSNFTLKIRSTKLEDSAMYFCASSDGQPQNTEAFFGQGTRLTVV.

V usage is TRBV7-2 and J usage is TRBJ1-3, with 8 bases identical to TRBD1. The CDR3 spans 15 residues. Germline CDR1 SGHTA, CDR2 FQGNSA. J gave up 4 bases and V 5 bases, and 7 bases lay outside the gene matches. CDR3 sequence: CASSAAGQGGNTIYF. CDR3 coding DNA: TGTGCCAGCAGCGCCGCCGGACAGGGAGGAAACACCATATATTTT.

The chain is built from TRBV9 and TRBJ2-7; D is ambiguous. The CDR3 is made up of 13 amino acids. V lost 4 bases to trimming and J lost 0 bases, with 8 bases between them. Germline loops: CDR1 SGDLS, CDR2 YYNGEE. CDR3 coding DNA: TGTGCCAGCAGCCCCCCTGCCTCCTACGAGCAGTACTTC. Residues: CASSPPASYEQYF.

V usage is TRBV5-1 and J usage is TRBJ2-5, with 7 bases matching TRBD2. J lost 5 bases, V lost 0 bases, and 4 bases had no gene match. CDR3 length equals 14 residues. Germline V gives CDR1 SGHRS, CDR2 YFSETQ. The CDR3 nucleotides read TGCGCCAGCAGCTTGGGACTAGCTCTTGAGACCCAGTACTTC. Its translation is CASSLGLALETQYF. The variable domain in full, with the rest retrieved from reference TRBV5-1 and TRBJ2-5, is KAGVTQTPRYLIKTRGQQVTLSCSPISGHRSVSWYQQTPGQGLQFLFEYFSETQRNKGNFPGRFSGRQFSNSRSEMNVSTLELGDSALYLCASSLGLALETQYFGPGTRLLVL.

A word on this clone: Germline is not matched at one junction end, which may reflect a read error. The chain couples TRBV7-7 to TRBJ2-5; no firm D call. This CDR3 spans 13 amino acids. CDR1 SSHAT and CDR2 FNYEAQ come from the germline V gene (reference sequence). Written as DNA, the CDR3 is TGTGCTAGCAGCTTAGTGCTACAAGAGACCCAGTACTTC. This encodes CASSLVLQETQYF.

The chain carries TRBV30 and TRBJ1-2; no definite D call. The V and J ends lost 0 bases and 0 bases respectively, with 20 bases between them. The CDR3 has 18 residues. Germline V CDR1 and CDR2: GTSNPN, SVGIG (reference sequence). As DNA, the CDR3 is TGTGCCTGGAGTGTAACGCCCTCACTTTTTACGGCTAACTATGGCTACACCTTC. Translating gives CAWSVTPSLFTANYGYTF. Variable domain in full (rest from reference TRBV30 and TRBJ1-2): SQTIHQWPATLVQPVGSPLSLECTVEGTSNPNLYWYRQAAGRGLQLLFYSVGIGQISSEVPQNLSASRPQDRQFILSSKKLLLSDSGFYLCAWSVTPSLFTANYGYTFGSGTRLTVV.

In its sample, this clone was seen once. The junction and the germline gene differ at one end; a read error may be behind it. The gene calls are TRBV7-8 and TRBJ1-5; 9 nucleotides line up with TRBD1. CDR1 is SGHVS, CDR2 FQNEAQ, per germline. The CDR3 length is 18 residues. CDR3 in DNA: TGTGCCAGCAGCCTAGCGGGACAGGGTGGCGGGGGCAATCAGCCCCAGCATTTT. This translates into CASSLAGQGGGGNQPQHF. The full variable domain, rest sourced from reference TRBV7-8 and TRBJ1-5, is GAGVSQSPRYKVAKRGQDVALRCDPISGHVSLFWYQQALGQGPEFLTYFQNEAQLDKSGLPSDRFFAERPEGSVSTLKIQRTQQEDSAVYLCASSLAGQGGGGNQPQHFGDGTRLSIL.

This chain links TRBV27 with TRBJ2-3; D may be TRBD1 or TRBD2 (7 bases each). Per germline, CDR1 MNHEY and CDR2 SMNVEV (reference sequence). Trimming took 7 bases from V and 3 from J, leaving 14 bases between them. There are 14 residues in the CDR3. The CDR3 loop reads CASNQGGRTDTQYF. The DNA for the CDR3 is TGTGCCAGCAACCAGGGGGGGAGAACAGATACGCAGTATTTT.

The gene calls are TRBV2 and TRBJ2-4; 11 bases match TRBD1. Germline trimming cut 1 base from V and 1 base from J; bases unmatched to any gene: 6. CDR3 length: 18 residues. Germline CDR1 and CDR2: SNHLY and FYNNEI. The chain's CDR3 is CASSEGTGGNMAKNIQYF. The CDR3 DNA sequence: TGTGCCAGCAGTGAAGGGACAGGGGGCAATATGGCCAAAAACATTCAGTACTTC.

In nucleotides, the CDR3 is TGTGCCAGCAGCCAAGGCTGGACAGGCAATGAGCAGTTCTTC. It encodes CASSQGWTGNEQFF. This rearrangement joins TRBV14 to TRBJ2-1; 7 bases are a match to TRBD1. CDR1 is SGHDN, CDR2 FVKESK, per germline. J was trimmed by 6 bases and V by 1 base; bases with no gene match: 3. The CDR3 has 14 residues. Variable domain in full (rest from reference TRBV14 and TRBJ2-1): EAGVTQFPSHSVIEKGQTVTLRCDPISGHDNLYWYRRVMGKEIKFLLHFVKESKQDESGMPNNRFLAERTGGTYSTLKVQPAELEDSGVYFCASSQGWTGNEQFFGPGTRLTVL.

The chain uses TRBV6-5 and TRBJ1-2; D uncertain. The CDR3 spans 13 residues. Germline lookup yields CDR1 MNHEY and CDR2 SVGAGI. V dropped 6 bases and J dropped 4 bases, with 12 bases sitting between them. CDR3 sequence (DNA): TGTGCCAGCAGCATGGGCCAGCCCTATGGCTACACCTTC. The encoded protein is CASSMGQPYGYTF.

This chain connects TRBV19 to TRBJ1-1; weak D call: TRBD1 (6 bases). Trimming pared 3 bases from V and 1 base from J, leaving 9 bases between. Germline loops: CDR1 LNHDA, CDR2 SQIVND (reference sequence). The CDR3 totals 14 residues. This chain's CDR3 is CASSMQGTNTEAFF. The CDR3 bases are TGTGCCAGTAGTATGCAGGGGACGAACACTGAAGCTTTCTTT.

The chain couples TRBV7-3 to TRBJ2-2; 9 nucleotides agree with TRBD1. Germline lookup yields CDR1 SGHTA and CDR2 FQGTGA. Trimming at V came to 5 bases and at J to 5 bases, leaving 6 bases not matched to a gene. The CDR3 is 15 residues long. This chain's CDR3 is CASSNGQGSTGELFF. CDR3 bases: TGTGCCAGCAGCAACGGACAGGGGAGTACCGGGGAGCTGTTTTTT.